The 24 T cell receptor beta chains below come from one sample, sequenced in a study of response to subunit inactivated influenza vaccine. Each CDR3 protein gets one entry after TCRdb re-called the RT-PCR reads with MiXCR. The sample contains 650,000 to 850,000 distinct CDR3 sequences, roughly 14% of which appear only once. The sequencing here drew on PBMCs from blood, taken roughly 2 weeks before vaccination. These receptor sequences come from a man in his fifties who received an inactivated influenza vaccine.

The chain has TRBV4-3 and TRBJ2-7, with D possibly TRBD2 on 5 matching bases. The ends were cut back, 0 bases at V and 2 bases at J, with 5 bases in the middle. Per germline, CDR1 LGHNA and CDR2 YSLEER. CDR3 length equals 13 residues. The CDR3 loop reads CASSQDSAYEQYF. The CDR3, as DNA: TGCGCCAGCAGCCAAGATAGCGCCTACGAGCAGTACTTC.

This clonotype has only a few counts. The gene calls are TRBV3-1 and TRBJ1-5; D remains ambiguous. The CDR3 has 16 residues. Trimming stripped 4 bases from V and 0 bases from J, with 13 bases between. Germline CDR1 is LGHDT and CDR2 is YNNKEL (reference sequence). In nucleotides, the CDR3 is TGTGCCAGCAGCCGGGGTAGGGCGGTTAGCAATCAGCCCCAGCATTTT. Protein sequence: CASSRGRAVSNQPQHF.

This clonotype came up a few times. The V and J genes are TRBV7-2 and TRBJ2-7, with D perhaps matching TRBD1 (6 bases). Germline V gives CDR1 SGHTA, CDR2 FQGNSA. The CDR3 has 14 residues. V lost 7 bases and J lost 2, with 15 bases in between. CDR3 DNA sequence: TGTGCCAGCAAACAGGAGGACAGAGCCTACGAGCAGTACTTC. The encoded protein is CASKQEDRAYEQYF.

The chain combines TRBV29-1 with TRBJ1-6; 8 bases agree with TRBD1. CDR3 length equals 14 residues. V was pared by 6 bases and J by 5 bases, with 6 bases of the junction left unmatched. CDR1 and CDR2 from the germline V gene are SQVTM and ANQGSEA. The CDR3 reads CSVARDRNNSPLHF. The DNA of the CDR3 is TGCAGCGTGGCCCGGGACAGGAATAATTCACCCCTCCACTTT.

V is TRBV18 and J is TRBJ2-7; the match to TRBD1 covers 7 bases. There are 14 residues in the CDR3. Germline CDR1 reads KGHSH; CDR2 reads LQKENI. With V trimmed by 1 base and J by 3 bases, 3 bases remained unmatched. The CDR3 coding sequence is TGTGCCAGCTCACCACGGGACAGCCTCTACGAGCAGTACTTC. It encodes CASSPRDSLYEQYF.

In this sample, this clonotype turned up a few times. V usage is TRBV3-1 and J usage is TRBJ2-5, with 8 nucleotides matching TRBD1. Germline V gives CDR1 LGHDT, CDR2 YNNKEL (reference sequence). V shed 0 bases and J 3 bases; nucleotides not matched to a gene: 9. The CDR3 contains 17 residues. CDR3 sequence: CASSQDRQGARKETQYF. The CDR3 DNA reads TGTGCCAGCAGCCAAGATCGGCAGGGGGCAAGGAAAGAGACCCAGTACTTC.

This clonotype was counted a few times. This rearrangement joins TRBV6-2 or TRBV6-3 to TRBJ2-1; D uncertain. The CDR3 spans 16 residues. Germline CDR1 reads MNHEY; CDR2 reads SVGEGT. V lost 4 bases, J lost 2 bases, and 15 bases lay in between. The CDR3 DNA reads as TGTGCCAGCAGTTCGATCTTGGACCTAACCTACAATGAGCAGTTCTTC. Translation: CASSSILDLTYNEQFF.

V and J are TRBV18 and TRBJ2-1; 7 nucleotides align to TRBD2. In germline, CDR1 is KGHSH, CDR2 LQKENI. The ends lost 5 bases at V and 3 bases at J; junction bases unmatched: 4. The CDR3 is made up of 14 amino acids. The DNA of the CDR3 is TGTGCCAGCTCAGGGGACTACAACTACAATGAGCAGTTCTTC. This codes for CASSGDYNYNEQFF. Supplemented by reference TRBV18 and TRBJ2-1, the full variable domain reads NAGVMQNPRHLVRRRGQEARLRCSPMKGHSHVYWYRQLPEEGLKFMVYLQKENIIDESGMPKERFSAEFPKEGPSILRIQQVVRGDSAAYFCASSGDYNYNEQFFGPGTRLTVL.

The V and J genes are TRBV2 and TRBJ2-1; 9 bases are shared with TRBD2. V lost 6 bases, J lost 1 base, and 7 bases stayed unmatched. Germline CDR1 SNHLY, CDR2 FYNNEI. This CDR3 has 16 amino acids. The CDR3 region is CASRLAGEGSYNEQFF. As DNA, the CDR3 is TGTGCCAGCAGATTAGCGGGAGAAGGATCCTACAATGAGCAGTTCTTC.

The table lists this clonotype with a few counts. This chain connects TRBV20-1 to TRBJ2-7; D gene ambiguous. Deletions cut 1 base from V and 7 bases from J, with 14 bases between. The CDR3 is 13 residues long. Germline V gene sequence: CDR1 DFQATT, CDR2 SNEGSKA (reference sequence). The CDR3 DNA reads as TGCAGTGCTAGAGGCGGCTCAGGCCATGAGCAGTACTTC. As protein: CSARGGSGHEQYF.

Only a few counts were recorded for this clonotype. The rearrangement joins TRBV7-9 to TRBJ2-5, with a tentative D call TRBD1 (6 bases). This CDR3 comprises 15 residues. V dropped 3 bases and J dropped 4 bases, with 15 bases sitting between them. CDR1 is SEHNR and CDR2 is FQNEAQ in the germline V gene (reference sequence). CDR3 region: CASSFNRDVRETQYF. CDR3 DNA: TGTGCCAGCAGCTTTAACAGGGATGTAAGAGAGACCCAGTACTTC.

This clonotype occurred many times. This rearrangement joins TRBV5-5 to TRBJ2-2; 9 nucleotides match TRBD1. J lost 7 bases, V lost 3 bases, and 13 bases had no gene match. The CDR3 is 17 residues long. Germline V gene sequence: CDR1 SGHKS, CDR2 YYEKEE (reference sequence). CDR3 sequence: CASSSHLDRGINGELFF. The CDR3 nucleotides are TGTGCCAGCAGCTCCCATCTGGACAGGGGAATTAACGGGGAGCTGTTTTTT.

This clonotype was observed a handful of times. V gene TRBV3-1 combines with J gene TRBJ2-2; D might be TRBD2 (5 bases). Germline V gives CDR1 LGHDT, CDR2 YNNKEL (reference sequence). The CDR3 is 16 amino acids. Trimming removed 4 bases at V and 1 base at J, with 13 bases between. The CDR3 sequence: CASSPWSGLNTGELFF. CDR3 DNA: TGTGCCAGCAGCCCCTGGTCGGGGTTGAACACCGGGGAGCTGTTTTTT.

The chain has TRBV3-1 and TRBJ2-3; D is possibly TRBD2 (5 bases). Germline V lookup: CDR1 LGHDT, CDR2 YNNKEL (reference sequence). The CDR3 spans 15 residues. The V end was cut by 0 bases, the J end by 0 bases, with 7 bases between. CDR3 residues: CASSQDGISTDTQYF. CDR3 DNA: TGTGCCAGCAGCCAAGACGGGATCAGCACAGATACGCAGTATTTT.

This clonotype was observed a few times. The chain has TRBV28 and TRBJ2-2; 10 nucleotides match TRBD1. Germline CDR1 MDHEN, CDR2 SYDVKM. V was clipped by 6 bases and J by 5 bases; unmatched bases: 9. The CDR3 has 16 amino acids. DNA of the CDR3: TGTGCCAGCAGCCCAACGTGGACAGGGGGGACCGGGGAGCTGTTTTTT. Its protein product is CASSPTWTGGTGELFF.

The gene calls are TRBV27 and TRBJ2-2; 8 nucleotides agree with TRBD2. J gave up 7 bases and V 2 bases, and 9 bases lay outside the gene matches. Per germline, CDR1 MNHEY and CDR2 SMNVEV (reference sequence). This CDR3 has 16 residues. CDR3 DNA sequence: TGTGCCAGCAGTTTAAGAAGCGGGAGCACTGTCGGGGAGCTGTTTTTT. Protein: CASSLRSGSTVGELFF.

The chain couples TRBV12-3 or TRBV12-4 to TRBJ2-7; D not resolved. This CDR3 is 12 amino acids long. Trimming pared 3 bases from V and 5 bases from J, leaving 8 bases between. The CDR3 DNA reads TGTGCCAGCAGTTTCCATGGTCACGAGCAGTACTTC. Translation: CASSFHGHEQYF.

This clonotype was seen ten or more times. CDR3 nucleotide sequence: TGTGCCAGCACAGGGTCCCACTCTGGGGCCAACGTCCTGACTTTC. Translation gives CASTGSHSGANVLTF. The chain couples TRBV5-6 to TRBJ2-6; possibly TRBD1 for D (5 bases). Trimming stripped 6 bases from V and 0 bases from J, with 10 bases between. Germline CDR1 and CDR2: SGHDT and YYEEEE. The CDR3 spans 15 residues.

The sample holds a few counts of this clonotype. The rearrangement uses TRBV2 and TRBJ2-7; weak D call: TRBD1 (5 bases). The germline CDR1 and CDR2 sequences are SNHLY and FYNNEI. This CDR3 has 14 amino acids. Deletions cut 7 bases from V and 1 base from J, with 14 bases between. This CDR3 is CASMYQGISYEQYF. The CDR3, as DNA: TGTGCCAGCATGTATCAGGGTATATCCTACGAGCAGTACTTC.

The chain employs TRBV12-3 or TRBV12-4 and TRBJ2-1; TRBD2 is a possible D gene (6 bases). V gave up 7 bases and J gave up 0 bases, with 16 bases separating them. The CDR3 is 16 residues long. The CDR3 is CASKYAGSPSYNEQFF. The CDR3 nucleotides are TGTGCCAGCAAATACGCGGGATCCCCCTCCTACAATGAGCAGTTCTTC.

This clonotype was recorded many times. This sequence joins TRBV29-1 and TRBJ2-3, with D possibly being TRBD2 (5 bases). The CDR3 contains 13 residues. Germline V gives CDR1 SQVTM, CDR2 ANQGSEA. The V end was cut by 4 bases, the J end by 3 bases, with 11 bases between. The CDR3: CSVGERPTDTQYF. The CDR3 bases are TGCAGCGTTGGGGAGCGGCCAACAGATACGCAGTATTTT.

A few counts support this clonotype. The chain combines TRBV4-1 with TRBJ1-1, with D possibly being TRBD1 (5 bases). This CDR3 has 20 amino acids. Germline V gene lookup returns CDR1 MGHRA and CDR2 YSYEKL. Trimming cost V 4 bases and J 0 bases, with 27 bases left between them. The CDR3 here is CASSPRHGSGRATLNTEAFF. DNA of the CDR3: TGCGCCAGCAGCCCCCGGCACGGGTCTGGCAGGGCCACCCTGAACACTGAAGCTTTCTTT.

This clonotype showed up just a few times. The chain carries TRBV7-2 and TRBJ2-1, with D possibly called TRBD1 or TRBD2 (6 bases each). Germline V CDR1 and CDR2: SGHTA, FQGNSA. This CDR3 has 14 amino acids. Trimming took off 5 bases at V and 7 bases at J, with 15 bases between the two ends. CDR3 nucleotides: TGTGCCAGCAGCCCCCTGGTAGGGGGGAATGAGCAGTTCTTC. Translating gives CASSPLVGGNEQFF.

This rearrangement joins TRBV7-6 to TRBJ2-5, with 10 bases fitting TRBD2. The CDR3 has 17 residues. V was clipped by 5 bases and J by 4 bases; unmatched bases: 13. Germline V gene lookup returns CDR1 SGHVS and CDR2 FNYEAQ. The CDR3: CASSSRLAGPTGETQYF. In DNA, the CDR3 is TGTGCCAGCAGCAGCAGACTAGCGGGTCCGACGGGAGAGACCCAGTACTTC.